Below, 11 T cell receptor beta chains from the same sample are listed, as sequenced in a study of graft-versus-host responses after intestinal transplantation. Produced via immunoSEQ multiplex PCR; TCRdb's table is partial and in-frame only. Found here are some 84,000 clones, around 84% of them singletons; the top ten hold 0.83%. No antigens are known for them. The sample was unstimulated CD4+ T cells sorted from spleen or lymph node cells, taken before intestinal transplant. Source of these receptors: a human donor who received an intestinal transplant.

The CDR3 nucleotides are TGTGCCAGCAGCTTGGCGAGCCGGAGCTCCTACAATGAGCAGTTCTTC. It encodes CASSLASRSSYNEQFF. The V gene is TRBV5-5, the J gene TRBJ2-1, with unresolved D. The V end was cut by 0 bases, the J end by 0 bases, with 10 bases between. Germline V lookup: CDR1 SGHKS, CDR2 YYEKEE (reference sequence). This CDR3 is built from 16 residues.

This clone was counted a few times. This chain connects TRBV6-5 to TRBJ1-6; 7 bases line up with TRBD1. Germline V CDR1 and CDR2: MNHEY, SVGAGI. This CDR3 is built from 14 residues. The V gene end was trimmed by 7 bases and the J gene end by 5 bases; junction bases not matched to a gene: 5. This chain's CDR3 is CASNRDSDNSPLHF. The CDR3 region has the DNA TGTGCCAGCAATCGGGACAGTGATAATTCACCCCTCCACTTT.

The V and J genes are TRBV6-5 and TRBJ2-1; D remains ambiguous. Trimming cost V 1 base and J 1 base, with 5 bases left between them. The length of the CDR3 is 14 residues. CDR1 and CDR2 (germline): MNHEY, SVGAGI. The CDR3 DNA reads TGTGCCAGCAGTTACTACAAATCCTACAATGAGCAGTTCTTC. Translation gives CASSYYKSYNEQFF.

V usage is TRBV11-2 and J usage is TRBJ2-7; D remains unclear. Per the germline V gene, CDR1 is SGHAT and CDR2 is FQNNGV. Trimming removed 2 bases at V and 6 bases at J, with 11 bases between. The CDR3 runs to 13 residues. The CDR3 is CASSLYPYGEQYF. The CDR3 nucleotides read TGTGCCAGCAGCTTATACCCCTACGGCGAGCAGTACTTC.

The chain is built from TRBV25-1 and TRBJ2-7, with unresolved D. From germline, CDR1 is MGHDK and CDR2 SYGVNS. This CDR3 is built from 11 residues. Trimming cost V 3 bases and J 3 bases, with 3 bases left between them. The CDR3 region has the DNA TGTGCCAGCAGTGACCTCTACGAGCAGTACTTC. Residues: CASSDLYEQYF.

The chain employs TRBV28 and TRBJ2-7; 10 nucleotides align to TRBD2. Per the germline V gene, CDR1 is MDHEN and CDR2 is SYDVKM. J lost 2 bases, V lost 6 bases, and 16 bases had no gene match. This CDR3 comprises 18 residues. The CDR3 nucleotides read TGTGCCAGCAGGCCCTCGTGGCTAGCGGGAGCACGGACCTACGAGCAGTACTTC. It translates to CASRPSWLAGARTYEQYF.

The rearrangement joins TRBV4-1 to TRBJ1-2, with 9 bases fitting TRBD1. The V and J ends lost 1 base and 3 bases, in that order; junction bases with no gene match: 6. The length of the CDR3 is 16 residues. From germline, CDR1 is MGHRA and CDR2 YSYEKL. The CDR3 region has the DNA TGCGCCAGCAGCCAAGGACGCGGACAGGGGTACTATGGCTACACCTTC. Translation: CASSQGRGQGYYGYTF.

This clone has only a few counts. The V call is TRBV7-9, the J call TRBJ2-2; maybe TRBD1 (6 bases). Germline V gene lookup returns CDR1 SEHNR and CDR2 FQNEAQ (reference sequence). Trimming pared 0 bases from V and 5 bases from J, leaving 13 bases between. This CDR3 region has 16 residues. CDR3 sequence (DNA): TGTGCCAGCAGCTTAGCCGCAGGGGCGCGAACCGGGGAGCTGTTTTTT. It specifies CASSLAAGARTGELFF.

The J gene is TRBJ2-5, the V gene TRBV27; 9 positions agree with TRBD2. The end of the DNA aligns better with TRBJ2-7, so the J call may be wrong. The CDR3 is made up of 15 amino acids. Germline values: CDR1 MNHEY, CDR2 SMNVEV (reference sequence). The CDR3: CASSLRLAGPYEQYF. The CDR3 nucleotides read TGTGCCAGCAGTTTACGCCTAGCGGGACCGTACGAGCAGTACTTC.

V is TRBV29-1 and J is TRBJ1-1; possible D gene TRBD1, 5 bases. The CDR3 sequence is 15 residues long. The V gene lost 5 bases and the J gene lost 0 bases, with 16 bases spanning the gap. Germline CDR1 and CDR2: SQVTM and ANQGSEA. CDR3 sequence reads: CSVLDISPMNTEAFF. The CDR3 region has the DNA TGCAGCGTTCTGGACATTTCCCCAATGAACACTGAAGCTTTCTTT.

The chain joins TRBV5-1 to TRBJ2-1; the match to TRBD2 covers 7 bases. Unmatched junction bases numbered 7, after V lost 3 bases and J lost 7 bases. The CDR3 has 14 residues. Germline assignment: CDR1 SGHRS and CDR2 YFSETQ. The CDR3 region has the DNA TGCGCCAGCAGCTCAGATTTGGGGGGGAATGAGCAGTTCTTC. Protein sequence: CASSSDLGGNEQFF.